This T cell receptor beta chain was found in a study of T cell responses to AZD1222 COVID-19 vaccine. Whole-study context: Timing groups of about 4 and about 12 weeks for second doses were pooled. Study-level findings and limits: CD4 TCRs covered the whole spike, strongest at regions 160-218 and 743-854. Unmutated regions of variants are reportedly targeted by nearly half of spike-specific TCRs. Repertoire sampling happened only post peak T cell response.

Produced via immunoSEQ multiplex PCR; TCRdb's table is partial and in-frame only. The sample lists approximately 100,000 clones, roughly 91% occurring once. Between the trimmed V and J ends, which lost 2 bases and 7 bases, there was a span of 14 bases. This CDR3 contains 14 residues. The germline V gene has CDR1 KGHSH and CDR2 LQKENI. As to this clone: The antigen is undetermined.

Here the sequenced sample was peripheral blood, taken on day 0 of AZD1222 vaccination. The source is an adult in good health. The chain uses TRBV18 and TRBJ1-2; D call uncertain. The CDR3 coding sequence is TGTGCCAGCTCACCATTGGGGTCTGGGAGTGGCTACACCTTC. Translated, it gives CASSPLGSGSGYTF.